These T cell receptor beta chains were read from a single sample in a study of blood T cell repertoires in COVID-19. Generated by immunoSEQ multiplex PCR, the TCRdb table keeps only in-frame clones and is missing some. The sample lists around 300,000 clones, 65% to 90% seen once, with approximately 14% in the top ten. What was sequenced was peripheral blood. The receptors shown here come from a woman in her sixties or seventies with COVID-19, enrolled during active disease. CDR3s include the opening cysteine and the closing phenylalanine or tryptophan. D genes are given only for firm matches. Rows give clone size only sometimes, using once, few, many, or a class for an expanded clone.

v_call	clone_size	j_call	d_call	cdr3_nt	cdr3_aa
TRBV3-1/TRBV3-2	.	TRBJ1-5	TRBD1	TGTGCCAGCAGCAGAGGGACAGGTGATCAGCCCCAGCATTTT	CASSRGTGDQPQHF
TRBV19	.	TRBJ1-4	TRBD1	TGTGCCGGAAATAATAAGATCGGACAGGAGGCAACTAATGAAAAACTGTTTTTT	CAGNNKIGQEATNEKLFF
TRBV28	.	TRBJ2-2	.	TGTGCCAGCATCCCTTGGAGGGTTCTCACCGGGGAGCTGTTTTTT	CASIPWRVLTGELFF
TRBV5-4	.	TRBJ1-3	TRBD1	TGTGCCAGCAGCTTCGACAGGGGGCGAGGAAACACCATATATTTT	CASSFDRGRGNTIYF
TRBV10-3	.	TRBJ2-7	TRBD1	TGTGCCATCAGTGAGAAGGGACAGGGGGGCGAGCAGTACTTC	CAISEKGQGGEQYF
TRBV19	.	TRBJ1-3	TRBD1	TGTGCCAGCTCACCGGGACAGCTTTCCTCTGGAAACACCATATATTTT	CASSPGQLSSGNTIYF
TRBV28	.	TRBJ2-3	.	TGTGCCAGCAGCACGGGACTCCCCAGGGAGTATTTT	CASSTGLPREYF
TRBV2	.	TRBJ1-2	.	TGTGCCAGCAGTGAAGCGCTTCCGGGGAAACGGCGCAACTATGGCTACACCTTC	CASSEALPGKRRNYGYTF
TRBV7-9	.	TRBJ2-5	TRBD2	TGTGCCAGCAGCCCCCGACTAGCGGGGGGCCCACAAGAGACCCAGTACTTC	CASSPRLAGGPQETQYF
TRBV7-9	few	TRBJ1-2	.	TGTGCCAGCAGCTTAGACAATGTCCTCCAGGGACTTGGCTACACCTTC	CASSLDNVLQGLGYTF
TRBV27	.	TRBJ2-7	TRBD1	TGTGCCAGCAGTAAGCTCCGGGACAGGGGATCCTACGAGCAGTACTTC	CASSKLRDRGSYEQYF
TRBV27	.	TRBJ1-5	TRBD1	TGTGCCAGCAGTTTCCTCGGACAGGGAAATCAGCCCCAGCATTTT	CASSFLGQGNQPQHF
TRBV6-5	.	TRBJ1-2	.	TGTGCCAGCAGTTACTCCCCGTCGGCTAACTATGGCTACACCTTC	CASSYSPSANYGYTF
TRBV5-6	.	TRBJ2-7	TRBD1	TGTGCCAGCAGCCCGGACAGGGGATTCTCCTACGAGCAGTACTTC	CASSPDRGFSYEQYF
TRBV5-6	few	TRBJ2-3	TRBD2	TGTGCCAGCAGCATGTATAGCGGGGGGGCTAGCACAGATACGCAGTATTTT	CASSMYSGGASTDTQYF
TRBV5-6	.	TRBJ2-7	TRBD1	TGTGCCAGCAGCTTGTTGGCAGGGGGCTCCTACGAGCAGTACTTC	CASSLLAGGSYEQYF
TRBV6-5	.	TRBJ2-5	TRBD2	TGTGCCAGCAGTTCGACTAGCGGAACCCAGTACTTC	CASSSTSGTQYF
TRBV5-1	.	TRBJ2-6	.	TGCGCCAGCAGCTTGGCTGCGGCGAACTCTGGGGCCAACGTCCTGACTTTC	CASSLAAANSGANVLTF
TRBV28	.	TRBJ2-5	.	TGTGCCAGCAGCCCCCCAGGCGCAGTGAAGACCCAGTACTTC	CASSPPGAVKTQYF
TRBV4-2	.	TRBJ2-7	TRBD2	TGTGCCAGCAGCCAAGAGGCCCTAGCGGGGTTAATCTACGAGCAGTACTTC	CASSQEALAGLIYEQYF
TRBV18	.	TRBJ1-1	.	TGTGCCAGCTCACCACGGCGCGGTTCGAACACTGAAGCTTTCTTT	CASSPRRGSNTEAFF
TRBV9	.	TRBJ1-2	TRBD1	TGTGCCAGCAGCCCCCAGAGGGGGTCCGGGACAGGGGGGGATGGCTACACCTTC	CASSPQRGSGTGGDGYTF
TRBV5-4	once	TRBJ1-2	TRBD1	TGTGCCAGCAGCCTGACAGGGGTTGATTATGGCTACACCTTC	CASSLTGVDYGYTF
TRBV7-6	.	TRBJ1-2	TRBD1	TGTGCCAGCAGCGCAACGGACGGGACAGACTATGGCTACACCTTC	CASSATDGTDYGYTF
TRBV11-2	.	TRBJ2-7	TRBD1	TGTGCCAGCAGCTTGGACAGGGAACTCCACGAGCAGTACTTC	CASSLDRELHEQYF
TRBV12-3/TRBV12-4	.	TRBJ2-3	.	TGTGCCAGCAGTTTGGGGGGGCCGCAGTATTTT	CASSLGGPQYF
TRBV7-8	few	TRBJ1-2	.	TGTGCCAGCAGCTTAGCAGCTCCTGATGGCTACACCTTC	CASSLAAPDGYTF
TRBV7-2	.	TRBJ2-4	.	TGTGCCAGCAGTTATAATCCAGGGGCAGCCAAAAACATTCAGTACTTC	CASSYNPGAAKNIQYF